This T cell receptor beta chain derives from a study of blood T cell repertoires in COVID-19. Study-level background: Italy, Spain and the United States were the sources of the convalescent and acute COVID-19 samples. In each case, the material was cDNA or gDNA derived from T cells, B-cell-depleted T cells, or PBMCs.

This CDR3 has 14 residues. The V and J ends lost 3 bases and 1 base respectively, with 8 bases between them. Germline V gene sequence: CDR1 SGHDT, CDR2 YYEEEE. As originally analysed: It was from reference gene primer amplification that nucleated cell counts were estimated. Sequencing was performed with immunoSEQ multiplex PCR; in TCRdb, only in-frame clones are kept and a portion is missing. D and trimming were read from the DNA, whereas the V and J calls and clone size are those reported in that table. The table lists tens of thousands of clones, about 69% of them singletons. This TCR derives from a man aged 70-80 years with acute or convalescent COVID-19. The sequenced sample consisted of peripheral blood. The rearrangement joins TRBV5-6 to TRBJ1-5; D is possibly TRBD1 (6 bases). CDR3 sequence (DNA): TGTGCCAGCAGCTGGGGACAAAGCAATCAGCCCCAGCATTTT. Translation: CASSWGQSNQPQHF.